These 24 T cell receptor beta chains share one sample of origin, sequenced in a study of cytotoxic CD8 clonotypes in ibrutinib-treated CLL. Data came from immunoSEQ multiplex PCR; TCRdb stores just in-frame clones and leaves some out. Of roughly 170,000 clones detected, under 90% appear once; the ten largest clones hold about 4.5%. The input for sequencing was PBMCs, taken after 24 months of ibrutinib treatment. These receptor sequences come from a human donor with chronic lymphocytic leukemia.

This clone was detected many times. The CDR3 sequence: CASSVRPAGVEEQYF. In DNA form, the CDR3 reads TGTGCCAGCAGCGTTCGCCCTGCAGGGGTAGAGGAGCAGTACTTC. This sequence joins TRBV9 and TRBJ2-7; weak D call: TRBD1 (6 bases). V was trimmed by 2 bases and J by 7 bases, leaving 19 bases between them. The V gene's germline CDR1 is SGDLS and CDR2 YYNGEE. The CDR3 is 15 residues long.

This clone is medium-sized in the sample. Additional DNA sequences in this sample encode the identical CDR3. The gene calls are TRBV14 and TRBJ2-7; D is possibly TRBD1 (5 bases). Germline CDR1 is SGHDN and CDR2 is FVKESK. The CDR3 has 15 amino acids. V was shortened by 1 base and J by 1 base, with 11 bases between the two germline ends. Here the CDR3 DNA reads TGTGCCAGCAGCCAAGGGGGCGGCCTATCCTACGAGCAGTACTTC. Translating it yields CASSQGGGLSYEQYF.

V is TRBV5-1 and J is TRBJ2-3, with 8 bases identical to TRBD2. The CDR3 is made up of 16 amino acids. V was pared by 5 bases and J by 0 bases, with 8 bases of the junction left unmatched. CDR1 is SGHRS and CDR2 is YFSETQ in the germline V gene. In DNA form, the CDR3 reads TGCGCCAGCAGAGGCGGGGGGCTCTCTAGCACAGATACGCAGTATTTT. This encodes CASRGGGLSSTDTQYF.

The chain is built from TRBV5-1 and TRBJ2-1; weak D call: TRBD1 (5 bases). Germline CDR1 SGHRS, CDR2 YFSETQ. V lost 1 base and J 3 bases, leaving 8 bases between the germline ends. The CDR3 loop spans 14 amino acids. The CDR3 DNA is TGCGCCAGCAGCTTGTTTCAGGGCTACAATGAGCAGTTCTTC. Its protein product is CASSLFQGYNEQFF.

The chain employs TRBV9 and TRBJ2-2; 11 bases match TRBD1. The J segment lost 6 bases and the V segment lost 3 bases, leaving 1 base of the junction unmatched. Germline CDR1 reads SGDLS; CDR2 reads YYNGEE. The CDR3 sequence is 14 residues long. CDR3 in amino acids: CASSGTGGSGELFF. The CDR3 bases are TGTGCCAGCAGCGGGACAGGGGGCTCCGGGGAGCTGTTTTTT. The whole variable domain, remainder taken from reference TRBV9 and TRBJ2-2, is DSGVTQTPKHLITATGQRVTLRCSPRSGDLSVYWYQQSLDQGLQFLIQYYNGEERAKGNILERFSAQQFPDLHSELNLSSLELGDSALYFCASSGTGGSGELFFGEGSRLTVL.

The chain couples TRBV28 to TRBJ1-5; TRBD1 is a possible D gene (5 bases). The CDR3 has 14 residues. Germline lookup yields CDR1 MDHEN and CDR2 SYDVKM. V was cut by 2 bases and J by 6 bases, with 11 bases left in between. In DNA, the CDR3 is TGTGCCAGCAGTTTACCCGGTGGGGGTCAGCCCCAGCATTTT. Translating gives CASSLPGGGQPQHF.

V gene TRBV12-2 combines with J gene TRBJ1-5; TRBD1 is taken as the D call from the table, unchecked against the DNA. TRBV12-2 is a pseudogene segment. This CDR3 contains 16 residues. DNA of the CDR3: TGTGCAAGTCGCAAAGGACAGGTCAATAGCAATCAGCCCCAGCATTTT. Protein product: CASRKGQVNSNQPQHF.

This chain uses TRBV4-2 with TRBJ2-3, with 10 nucleotides matching TRBD2. CDR1 and CDR2 (germline): LGHNA, YNFKEQ. This CDR3 has 16 residues. J gave up 1 base and V 5 bases, and 6 bases lay outside the gene matches. CDR3 nucleotides: TGTGCCAGCAGCTCTGTTGGACTAGCGGGCACAGATACGCAGTATTTT. Its protein is CASSSVGLAGTDTQYF.

The chain couples TRBV23-1 to TRBJ2-2; D ambiguous. TRBV23-1 is an open reading frame whose function is uncertain. Trimming removed 6 bases at V and 4 bases at J, with 6 bases between. The CDR3 consists of 12 residues. The CDR3 region has the DNA TGCGCCAGCAGACTTGGCACCGGGGAGCTGTTTTTT. It is translated as CASRLGTGELFF.

V and J are TRBV4-2 and TRBJ1-1; D perhaps matches TRBD1 (6 bases). The V gene's germline CDR1 is LGHNA and CDR2 YNFKEQ. The CDR3 runs to 16 residues. The ends were cut back, 3 bases at V and 1 base at J, with 15 bases in the middle. CDR3 loop: CASSQEQGKPNTEAFF. CDR3 bases: TGTGCCAGCAGCCAGGAGCAGGGGAAGCCGAACACTGAAGCTTTCTTT.

The chain joins TRBV6-5 to TRBJ1-1; tentative D call: TRBD1 (5 bases). Per the germline V gene, CDR1 is MNHEY and CDR2 is SVGAGI. The V gene lost 6 bases and the J gene lost 1 base, with 15 bases spanning the gap. This CDR3 is 15 amino acids long. CDR3 amino acids: CASRSPGRTNTEAFF. CDR3 bases: TGTGCCAGCAGATCACCGGGACGGACGAACACTGAAGCTTTCTTT.

V gene TRBV6-1 combines with J gene TRBJ2-5, with 9 bases identical to TRBD1. Germline V gene sequence: CDR1 MNHNS, CDR2 SASEGT. The ends lost 4 bases at V and 2 bases at J; junction bases unmatched: 8. The CDR3 has 16 amino acids. The CDR3 loop reads CASSGPGTGKQETQYF. The CDR3 region has the DNA TGTGCCAGCAGTGGCCCCGGGACAGGGAAACAAGAGACCCAGTACTTC.

This chain uses TRBV5-1 with TRBJ1-5; TRBD1 aligns across 10 bases. The CDR3 extends over 17 amino acids. Trimming took 0 bases from V and 7 from J; bases not matched to a gene: 10. Germline V lookup: CDR1 SGHRS, CDR2 YFSETQ. CDR3 DNA: TGCGCCAGCAGCTTGGGCGACCCCGGGACAGGGGTACAGCCCCAGCATTTT. Translated, it gives CASSLGDPGTGVQPQHF.

The chain has TRBV2 and TRBJ1-2; D not certain. Trimming stripped 0 bases from V and 8 bases from J, with 13 bases between. Germline values: CDR1 SNHLY, CDR2 FYNNEI. The length of the CDR3 is 14 residues. CDR3 nucleotides: TGTGCCAGCAGTGAAGCTTTAACGAAGGAGGGCTACACCTTC. Its translation: CASSEALTKEGYTF. Supplemented by reference TRBV2 and TRBJ1-2, the full variable domain reads EPEVTQTPSHQVTQMGQEVILRCVPISNHLYFYWYRQILGQKVEFLVSFYNNEISEKSEIFDDQFSVERPDGSNFTLKIRSTKLEDSAMYFCASSEALTKEGYTFGSGTRLTVV.

The chain joins TRBV28 to TRBJ1-1, with D perhaps matching TRBD1 (5 bases). Germline V lookup: CDR1 MDHEN, CDR2 SYDVKM. This CDR3 region has 15 residues. The V end was cut by 5 bases, the J end by 10 bases, with 23 bases between. The CDR3 protein is CASSPGTAQRMGAFF. The CDR3 DNA follows: TGTGCCAGCAGTCCCGGGACCGCCCAGCGAATGGGAGCTTTCTTT.

The chain uses TRBV2 and TRBJ2-4; no firm D call. Germline V lookup: CDR1 SNHLY, CDR2 FYNNEI. V was cut by 5 bases and J by 0 bases, with 11 bases left in between. The CDR3 totals 15 residues. Written as DNA, the CDR3 is TGTGCCAGCAGTCCCCGACGCGGAGCCAAAAACATTCAGTACTTC. It encodes CASSPRRGAKNIQYF.

The chain joins TRBV30 to TRBJ1-1; TRBD1 aligns across 7 bases. J gave up 5 bases and V 3 bases, and 9 bases lay outside the gene matches. The CDR3 spans 14 residues. Germline V lookup: CDR1 GTSNPN, CDR2 SVGIG (reference sequence). This chain's CDR3 is CAWRGTGVWTEAFF. The CDR3 DNA sequence: TGTGCCTGGAGGGGAACAGGGGTTTGGACTGAAGCTTTCTTT.

This clone was seen only a few times. The chain combines TRBV7-9 with TRBJ1-3; 10 bases match TRBD1. V lost 3 bases, J lost 6 bases, and 2 bases stayed unmatched. Germline-derived CDR1 and CDR2 are SEHNR and FQNEAQ (reference sequence). The CDR3 consists of 14 residues. The CDR3 is CASSLGQGQNTIYF. For the CDR3, the DNA is TGTGCCAGCAGCTTGGGACAGGGGCAAAACACCATATATTTT.

The chain recombines TRBV10-3 with TRBJ1-5; TRBD1 aligns across 7 bases. The V segment lost 10 bases and the J segment 0 bases; nucleotides outside the gene matches: 9. There are 15 residues in the CDR3. Per germline, CDR1 ENHRY and CDR2 SYGVKD. The CDR3 region has the DNA TGTGCCACCAGGGGGGAGGGGGTTAGCAATCAGCCCCAGCATTTT. This translates into CATRGEGVSNQPQHF.

The chain joins TRBV5-1 to TRBJ2-7; 9 positions agree with TRBD2. The CDR3 consists of 15 residues. Trimming removed 5 bases from V and 3 bases from J; junction bases left unmatched: 9. The germline CDR1 and CDR2 sequences are SGHRS and YFSETQ. This CDR3 reads CASRLMLAGIYEQYF. The CDR3 nucleotides are TGCGCCAGCAGGTTGATGCTAGCGGGGATCTACGAGCAGTACTTC. The full variable domain, in which reference TRBV5-1 and TRBJ2-7 provide the parts outside the CDR3, is KAGVTQTPRYLIKTRGQQVTLSCSPISGHRSVSWYQQTPGQGLQFLFEYFSETQRNKGNFPGRFSGRQFSNSRSEMNVSTLELGDSALYLCASRLMLAGIYEQYFGPGTRLTVT.

V usage is TRBV27 and J usage is TRBJ2-7; 8 nucleotides match TRBD1. With V trimmed by 6 bases and J by 2 bases, 9 bases remained unmatched. CDR3 size: 15 residues. Germline V CDR1 and CDR2: MNHEY, SMNVEV (reference sequence). In DNA, the CDR3 is TGTGCCAGCAGGAACAGGGGGGACGGGCCCTACGAGCAGTACTTC. This encodes CASRNRGDGPYEQYF.

The chain is built from TRBV6-1 and TRBJ2-1; D is unresolved. Germline V gene lookup returns CDR1 MNHNS and CDR2 SASEGT. V lost 8 bases to trimming and J lost 0 bases, with 11 bases between them. The CDR3 runs 14 residues. The CDR3 DNA reads as TGTGCCAGCTATCGGGTCAGCTCCTACAATGAGCAGTTCTTC. This codes for CASYRVSSYNEQFF.

This chain connects TRBV18 to TRBJ1-1; the D gene is possibly TRBD1 (6 bases). Germline values: CDR1 KGHSH, CDR2 LQKENI. The length of the CDR3 is 13 residues. The V end lost 9 bases, the J end lost 2 bases, and 13 bases lay between the germline ends. The CDR3 DNA follows: TGTGCCAGTTCCACAGGGCTAAACACTGAAGCTTTCTTT. Translating it yields CASSTGLNTEAFF.

The chain couples TRBV15 to TRBJ1-6; perhaps TRBD1 as D (6 bases). Germline V CDR1 and CDR2: LNHNV, YYDKDF (reference sequence). This CDR3 region has 14 residues. V gave up 6 bases and J gave up 10 bases, with 16 bases separating them. The CDR3 reads CATSQQGVQSPLHF. The DNA for the CDR3 is TGTGCCACCAGTCAACAGGGAGTTCAATCACCCCTCCACTTT.